This T cell receptor beta chain was observed in a study of CXCR3-negative and CXCR3-positive naive CD8 T cells. Study context: Libraries each contributed about 1.5 +/- 0.3 million TRB reads, for around 140 million in total.

In preparing the TRB cDNA libraries, 5' RACE with UMI labels was used. For each CDR3 protein, TCRdb gives one entry from its re-call of the 5' RACE reads, without DNA. The sample totals about 40,000 distinct CDR3 sequences. There are 14 residues in the CDR3. Germline V gene data show CDR1 as MDHEN and CDR2 as SYDVKM. The study's findings and limits: Memory, not naive, CXCR3-negative and CXCR3-positive cells differed in TRBV-TRBJ usage. Naive subsets had comparable surface CD5; TCR strength was inferred from TRB CDR3 properties.

Note on this clonotype: Its matching antigen is unknown.

The sample comprised memory CD8+ T cells from blood. This TCR came from a human donor in good health. Some clones in this sample may be carry-over from other donors' samples. The chain recombines TRBV28 with TRBJ2-1; without DNA, the TCRdb call of TRBD2 cannot be checked. Here the CDR3 reads CASSFASGRFEQFF.